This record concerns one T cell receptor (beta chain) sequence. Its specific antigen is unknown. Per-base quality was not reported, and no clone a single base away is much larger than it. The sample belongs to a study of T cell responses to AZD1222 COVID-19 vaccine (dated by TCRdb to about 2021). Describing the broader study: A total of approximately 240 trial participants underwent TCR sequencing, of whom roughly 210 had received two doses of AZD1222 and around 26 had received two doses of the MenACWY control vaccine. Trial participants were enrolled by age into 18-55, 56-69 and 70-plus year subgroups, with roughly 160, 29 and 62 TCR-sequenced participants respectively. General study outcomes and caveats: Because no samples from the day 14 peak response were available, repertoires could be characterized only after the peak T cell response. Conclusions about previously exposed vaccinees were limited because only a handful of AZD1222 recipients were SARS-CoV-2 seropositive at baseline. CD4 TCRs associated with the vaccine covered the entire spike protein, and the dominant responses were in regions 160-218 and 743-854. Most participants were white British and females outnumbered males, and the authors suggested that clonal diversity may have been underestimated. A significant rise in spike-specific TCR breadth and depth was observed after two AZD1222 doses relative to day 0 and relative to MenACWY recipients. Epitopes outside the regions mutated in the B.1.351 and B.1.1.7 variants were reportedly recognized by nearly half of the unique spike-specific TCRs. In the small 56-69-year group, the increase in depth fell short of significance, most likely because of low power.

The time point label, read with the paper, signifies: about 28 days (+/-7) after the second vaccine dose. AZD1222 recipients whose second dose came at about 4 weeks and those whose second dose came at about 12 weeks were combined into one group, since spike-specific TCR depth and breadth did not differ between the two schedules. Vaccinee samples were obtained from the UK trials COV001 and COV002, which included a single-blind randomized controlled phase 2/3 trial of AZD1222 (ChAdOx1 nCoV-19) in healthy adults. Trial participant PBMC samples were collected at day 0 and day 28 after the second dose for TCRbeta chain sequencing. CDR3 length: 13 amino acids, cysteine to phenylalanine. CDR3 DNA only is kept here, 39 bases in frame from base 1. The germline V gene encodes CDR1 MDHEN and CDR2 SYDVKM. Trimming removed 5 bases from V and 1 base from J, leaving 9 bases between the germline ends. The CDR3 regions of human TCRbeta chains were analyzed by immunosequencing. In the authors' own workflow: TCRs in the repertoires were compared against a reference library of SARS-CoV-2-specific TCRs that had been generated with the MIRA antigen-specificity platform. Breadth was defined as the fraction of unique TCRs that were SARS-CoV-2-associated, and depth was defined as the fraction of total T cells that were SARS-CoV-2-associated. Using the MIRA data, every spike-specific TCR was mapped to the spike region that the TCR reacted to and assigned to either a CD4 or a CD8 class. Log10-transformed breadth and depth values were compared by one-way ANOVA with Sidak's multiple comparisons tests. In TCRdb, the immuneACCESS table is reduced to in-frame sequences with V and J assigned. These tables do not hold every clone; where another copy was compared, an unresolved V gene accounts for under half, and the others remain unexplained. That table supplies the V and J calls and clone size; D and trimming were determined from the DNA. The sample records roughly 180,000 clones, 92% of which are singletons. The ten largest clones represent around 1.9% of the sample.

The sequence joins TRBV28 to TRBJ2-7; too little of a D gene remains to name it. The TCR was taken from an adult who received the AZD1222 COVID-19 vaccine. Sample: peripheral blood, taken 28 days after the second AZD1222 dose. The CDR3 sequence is CASSLDGSYEQYF. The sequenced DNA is TGTGCCAGCAGTCTCGACGGTTCCTACGAGCAGTACTTC.